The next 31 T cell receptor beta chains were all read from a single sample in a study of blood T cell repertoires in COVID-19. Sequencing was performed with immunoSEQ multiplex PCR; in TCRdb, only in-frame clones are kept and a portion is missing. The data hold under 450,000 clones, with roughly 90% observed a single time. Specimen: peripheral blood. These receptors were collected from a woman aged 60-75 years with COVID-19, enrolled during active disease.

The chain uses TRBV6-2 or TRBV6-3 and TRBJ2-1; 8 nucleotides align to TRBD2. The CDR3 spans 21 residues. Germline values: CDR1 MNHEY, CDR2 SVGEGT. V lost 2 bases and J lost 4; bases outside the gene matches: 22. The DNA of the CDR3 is TGTGCCAGCAGTTACCTAGTTAAACGGGGGGGCCGACAAGACAAGTACAATGAGCAGTTCTTC. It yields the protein CASSYLVKRGGRQDKYNEQFF.

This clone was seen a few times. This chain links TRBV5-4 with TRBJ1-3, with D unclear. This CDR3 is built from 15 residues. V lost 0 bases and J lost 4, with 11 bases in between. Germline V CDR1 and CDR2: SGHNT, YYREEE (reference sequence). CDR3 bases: TGTGCCAGCAGCTTGGGACGGAGCCGCGGAAACACCATATATTTT. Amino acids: CASSLGRSRGNTIYF.

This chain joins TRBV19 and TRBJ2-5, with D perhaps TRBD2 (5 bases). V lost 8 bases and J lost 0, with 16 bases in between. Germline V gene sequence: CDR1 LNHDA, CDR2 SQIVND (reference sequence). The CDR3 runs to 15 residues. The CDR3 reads CASLQRGADQETQYF. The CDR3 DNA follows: TGTGCCAGTTTACAACGGGGAGCGGACCAAGAGACCCAGTACTTC. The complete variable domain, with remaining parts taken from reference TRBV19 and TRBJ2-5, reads DGGITQSPKYLFRKEGQNVTLSCEQNLNHDAMYWYRQDPGQGLRLIYYSQIVNDFQKGDIAEGYSVSREKKESFPLTVTSAQKNPTAFYLCASLQRGADQETQYFGPGTRLLVL.

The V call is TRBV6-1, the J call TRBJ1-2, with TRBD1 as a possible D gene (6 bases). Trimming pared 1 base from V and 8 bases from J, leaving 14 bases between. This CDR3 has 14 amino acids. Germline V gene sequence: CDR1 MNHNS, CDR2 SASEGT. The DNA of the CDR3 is TGTGCCAGCAGTGAAGTAGGACAGACAGAAGGCTACACCTTC. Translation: CASSEVGQTEGYTF.

CDR3 sequence: CASSFAGTSGGAWDEQFF. CDR3 sequence (DNA): TGTGCCAGCAGCTTTGCCGGGACTAGCGGGGGGGCCTGGGATGAGCAGTTCTTC. The chain uses TRBV7-9 and TRBJ2-1; 16 positions match TRBD2. Germline assignment: CDR1 SEHNR and CDR2 FQNEAQ (reference sequence). The CDR3 loop spans 18 amino acids. The V gene end was trimmed by 3 bases and the J gene end by 8 bases; junction bases not matched to a gene: 10.

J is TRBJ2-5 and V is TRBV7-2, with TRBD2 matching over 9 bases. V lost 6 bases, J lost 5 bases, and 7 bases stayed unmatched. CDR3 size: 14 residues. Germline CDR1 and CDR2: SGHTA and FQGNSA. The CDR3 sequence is CASSSSGVFETQYF. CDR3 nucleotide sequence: TGTGCCAGCAGTTCTAGCGGGGTCTTTGAGACCCAGTACTTC.

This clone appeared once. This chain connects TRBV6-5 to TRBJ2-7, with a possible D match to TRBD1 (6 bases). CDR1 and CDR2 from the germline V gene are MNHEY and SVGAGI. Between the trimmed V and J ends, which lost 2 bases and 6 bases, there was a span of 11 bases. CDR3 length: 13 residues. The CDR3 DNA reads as TGTGCCAGCAGTTACAACAGGGCCGGCGAGCAGTACTTC. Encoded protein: CASSYNRAGEQYF.

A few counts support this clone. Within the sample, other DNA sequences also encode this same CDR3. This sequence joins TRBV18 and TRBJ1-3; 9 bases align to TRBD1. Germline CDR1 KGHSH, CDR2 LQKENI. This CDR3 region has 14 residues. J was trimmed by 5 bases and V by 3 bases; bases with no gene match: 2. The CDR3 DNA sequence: TGTGCCAGCTCACCGGGACAGGGAAGAAACACCATATATTTT. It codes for CASSPGQGRNTIYF.

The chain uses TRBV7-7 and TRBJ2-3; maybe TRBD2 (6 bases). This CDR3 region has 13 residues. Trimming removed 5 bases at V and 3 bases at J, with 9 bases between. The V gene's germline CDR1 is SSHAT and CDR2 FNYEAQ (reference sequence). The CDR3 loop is CASSRRATDTQYF. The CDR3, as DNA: TGTGCCAGCAGCCGGAGGGCTACAGATACGCAGTATTTT.

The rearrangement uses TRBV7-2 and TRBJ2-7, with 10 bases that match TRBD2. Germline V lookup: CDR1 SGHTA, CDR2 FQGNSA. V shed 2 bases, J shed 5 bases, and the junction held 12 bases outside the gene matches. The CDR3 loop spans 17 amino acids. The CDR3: CASSLSPLAGGFDEQYF. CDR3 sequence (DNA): TGTGCCAGCAGCTTATCGCCTTTAGCGGGGGGATTTGACGAGCAGTACTTC.

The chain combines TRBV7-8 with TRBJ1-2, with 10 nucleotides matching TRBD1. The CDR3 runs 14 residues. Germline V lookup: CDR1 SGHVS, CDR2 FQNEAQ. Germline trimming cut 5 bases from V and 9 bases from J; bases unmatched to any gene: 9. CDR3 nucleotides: TGTGCCAGCAGCCCTCGGACAGGGGGTAGGAGCTACACCTTC. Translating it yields CASSPRTGGRSYTF.

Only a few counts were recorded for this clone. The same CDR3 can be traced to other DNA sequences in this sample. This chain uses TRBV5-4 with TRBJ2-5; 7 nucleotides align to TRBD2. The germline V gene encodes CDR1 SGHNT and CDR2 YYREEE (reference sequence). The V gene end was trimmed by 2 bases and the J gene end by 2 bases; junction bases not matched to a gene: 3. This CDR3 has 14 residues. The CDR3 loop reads CASSLGSGQETQYF. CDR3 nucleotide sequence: TGTGCCAGCAGCTTAGGTAGCGGGCAAGAGACCCAGTACTTC.

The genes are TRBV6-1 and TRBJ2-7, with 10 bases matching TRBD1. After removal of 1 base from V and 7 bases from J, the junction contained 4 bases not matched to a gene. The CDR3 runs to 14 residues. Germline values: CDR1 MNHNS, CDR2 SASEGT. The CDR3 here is CASSEVPGQGEQYF. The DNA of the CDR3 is TGTGCCAGCAGTGAAGTCCCGGGACAGGGGGAGCAGTACTTC.

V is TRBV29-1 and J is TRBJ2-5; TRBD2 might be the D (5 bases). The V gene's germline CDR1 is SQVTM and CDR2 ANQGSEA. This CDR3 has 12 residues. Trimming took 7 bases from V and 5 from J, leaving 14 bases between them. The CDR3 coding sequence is TGCAGCGCCTTTCACGGGGATGAGACCCAGTACTTC. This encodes CSAFHGDETQYF.

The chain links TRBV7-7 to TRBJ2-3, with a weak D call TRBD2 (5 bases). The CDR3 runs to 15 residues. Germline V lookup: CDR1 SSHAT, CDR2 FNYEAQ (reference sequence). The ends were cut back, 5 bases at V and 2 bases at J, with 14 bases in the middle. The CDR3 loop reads CASSPEVATTDTQYF. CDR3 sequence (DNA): TGTGCCAGCAGCCCGGAGGTAGCAACCACAGATACGCAGTATTTT. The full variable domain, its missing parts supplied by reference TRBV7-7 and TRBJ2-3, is GAGVSQSPRYKVTKRGQDVTLRCDPISSHATLYWYQQALGQGPEFLTYFNYEAQPDKSGLPSDRFSAERPEGSISTLTIQRTEQRDSAMYRCASSPEVATTDTQYFGPGTRLTVL.

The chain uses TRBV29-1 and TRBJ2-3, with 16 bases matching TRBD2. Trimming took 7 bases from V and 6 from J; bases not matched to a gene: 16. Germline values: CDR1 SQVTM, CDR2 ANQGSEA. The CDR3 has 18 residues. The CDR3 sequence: CSAQGLAGGQSAWDTQYF. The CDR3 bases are TGCAGCGCCCAGGGACTAGCGGGGGGGCAGTCCGCATGGGATACGCAGTATTTT.

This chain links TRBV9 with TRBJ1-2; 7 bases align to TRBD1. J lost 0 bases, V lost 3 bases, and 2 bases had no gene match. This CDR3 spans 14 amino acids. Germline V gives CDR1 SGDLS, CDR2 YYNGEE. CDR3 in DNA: TGTGCCAGCAGCGACACAGGGGCTAACTATGGCTACACCTTC. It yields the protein CASSDTGANYGYTF.

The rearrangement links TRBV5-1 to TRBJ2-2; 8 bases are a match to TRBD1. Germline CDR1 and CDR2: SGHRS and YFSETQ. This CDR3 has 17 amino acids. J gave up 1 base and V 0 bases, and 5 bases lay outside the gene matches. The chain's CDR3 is CASSLGMTGENTGELFF. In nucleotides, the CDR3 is TGCGCCAGCAGCTTGGGGATGACAGGGGAGAACACCGGGGAGCTGTTTTTT.

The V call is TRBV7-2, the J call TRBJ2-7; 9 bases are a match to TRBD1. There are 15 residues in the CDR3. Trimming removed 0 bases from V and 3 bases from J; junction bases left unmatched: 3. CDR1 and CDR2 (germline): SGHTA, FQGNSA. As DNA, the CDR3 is TGTGCCAGCAGCTTAGCCGGGACAGGGCTCTACGAGCAGTACTTC. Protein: CASSLAGTGLYEQYF.

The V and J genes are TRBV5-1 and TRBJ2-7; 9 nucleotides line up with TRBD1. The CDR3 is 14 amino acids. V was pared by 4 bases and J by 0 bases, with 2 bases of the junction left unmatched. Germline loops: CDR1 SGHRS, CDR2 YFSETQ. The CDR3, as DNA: TGCGCCAGCAGCCAGACAGGGGGCTCCTACGAGCAGTACTTC. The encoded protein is CASSQTGGSYEQYF.

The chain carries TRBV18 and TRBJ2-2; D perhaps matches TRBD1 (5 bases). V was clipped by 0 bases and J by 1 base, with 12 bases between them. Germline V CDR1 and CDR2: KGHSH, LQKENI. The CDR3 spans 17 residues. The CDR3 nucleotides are TGTGCCAGCTCACCACCCGGACAACTTAAGAACACCGGGGAGCTGTTTTTT. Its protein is CASSPPGQLKNTGELFF.

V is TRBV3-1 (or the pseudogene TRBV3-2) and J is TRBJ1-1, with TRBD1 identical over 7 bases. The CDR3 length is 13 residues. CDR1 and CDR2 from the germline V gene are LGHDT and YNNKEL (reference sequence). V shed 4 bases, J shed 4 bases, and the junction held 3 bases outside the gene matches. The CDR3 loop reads CASSPTGTTEAFF. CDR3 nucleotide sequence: TGTGCCAGCAGCCCGACAGGGACCACTGAAGCTTTCTTT.

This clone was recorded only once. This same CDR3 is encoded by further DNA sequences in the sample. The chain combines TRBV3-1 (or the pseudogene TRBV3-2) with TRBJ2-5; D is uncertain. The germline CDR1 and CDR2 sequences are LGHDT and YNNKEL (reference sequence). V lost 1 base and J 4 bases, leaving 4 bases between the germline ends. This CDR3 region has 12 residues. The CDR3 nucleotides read TGTGCCAGCAGCCAAGCATCAGAGACCCAGTACTTC. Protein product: CASSQASETQYF.

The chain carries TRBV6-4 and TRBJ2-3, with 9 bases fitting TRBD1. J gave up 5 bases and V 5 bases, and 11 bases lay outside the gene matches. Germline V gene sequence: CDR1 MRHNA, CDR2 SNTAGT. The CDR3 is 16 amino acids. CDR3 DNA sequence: TGTGCCAGCAGTCCTACAGGGGGCCGGGGTAGAGATACGCAGTATTTT. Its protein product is CASSPTGGRGRDTQYF.

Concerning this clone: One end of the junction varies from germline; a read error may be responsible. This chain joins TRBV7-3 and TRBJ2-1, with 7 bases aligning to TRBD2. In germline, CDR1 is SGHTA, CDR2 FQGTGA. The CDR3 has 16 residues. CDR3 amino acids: CASSVTSPGGGNEQFF. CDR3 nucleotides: TGTGCCAGCAGCGTAACGAGTCCGGGGGGAGGAAATGAGCAGTTCTTC.

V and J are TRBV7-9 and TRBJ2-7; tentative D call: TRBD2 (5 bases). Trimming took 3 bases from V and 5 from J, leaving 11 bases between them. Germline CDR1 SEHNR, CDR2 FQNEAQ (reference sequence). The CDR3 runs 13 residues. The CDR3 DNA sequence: TGTGCCAGCAGCTTTGCCGGGGTGGACGAGCAGTACTTC. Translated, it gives CASSFAGVDEQYF.

This CDR3 reads CASSLGTVFYGYTF. The CDR3 DNA reads TGTGCCAGCAGTTTAGGGACAGTATTCTATGGCTACACCTTC. The gene calls are TRBV6-6 and TRBJ1-2; 7 positions agree with TRBD1. This CDR3 has 14 residues. Germline V gene data show CDR1 as MNHNY and CDR2 as SVGAGI (reference sequence). V was clipped by 4 bases and J by 4 bases; unmatched bases: 6.

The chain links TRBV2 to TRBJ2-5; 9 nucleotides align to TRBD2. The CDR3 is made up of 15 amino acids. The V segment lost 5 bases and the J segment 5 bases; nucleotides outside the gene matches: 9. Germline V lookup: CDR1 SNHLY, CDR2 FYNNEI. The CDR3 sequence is CASSLSGGPRETQYF. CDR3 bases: TGTGCCAGCAGTCTTAGCGGGGGACCTCGGGAGACCCAGTACTTC.

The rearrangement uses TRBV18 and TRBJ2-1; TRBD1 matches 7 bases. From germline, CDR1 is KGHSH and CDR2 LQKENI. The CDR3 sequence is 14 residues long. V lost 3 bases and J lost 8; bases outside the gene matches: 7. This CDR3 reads CASSPIGGRYEQFF. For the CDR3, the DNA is TGTGCCAGCTCACCCATAGGGGGCAGGTATGAGCAGTTCTTC.

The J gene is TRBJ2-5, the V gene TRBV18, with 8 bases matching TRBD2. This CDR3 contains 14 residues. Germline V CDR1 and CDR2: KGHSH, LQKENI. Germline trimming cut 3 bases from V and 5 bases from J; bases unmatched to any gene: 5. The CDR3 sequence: CASSPTSARETQYF. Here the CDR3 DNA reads TGTGCCAGCTCACCGACTAGCGCCAGGGAGACCCAGTACTTC. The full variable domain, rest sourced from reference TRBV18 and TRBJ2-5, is NAGVMQNPRHLVRRRGQEARLRCSPMKGHSHVYWYRQLPEEGLKFMVYLQKENIIDESGMPKERFSAEFPKEGPSILRIQQVVRGDSAAYFCASSPTSARETQYFGPGTRLLVL.

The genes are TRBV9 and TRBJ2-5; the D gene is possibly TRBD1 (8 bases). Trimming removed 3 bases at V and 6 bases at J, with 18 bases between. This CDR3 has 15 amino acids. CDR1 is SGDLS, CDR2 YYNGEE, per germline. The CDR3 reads CASSAGGQGAKTQYF. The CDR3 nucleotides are TGTGCCAGCAGCGCCGGGGGGCAGGGGGCAAAGACCCAGTACTTC.